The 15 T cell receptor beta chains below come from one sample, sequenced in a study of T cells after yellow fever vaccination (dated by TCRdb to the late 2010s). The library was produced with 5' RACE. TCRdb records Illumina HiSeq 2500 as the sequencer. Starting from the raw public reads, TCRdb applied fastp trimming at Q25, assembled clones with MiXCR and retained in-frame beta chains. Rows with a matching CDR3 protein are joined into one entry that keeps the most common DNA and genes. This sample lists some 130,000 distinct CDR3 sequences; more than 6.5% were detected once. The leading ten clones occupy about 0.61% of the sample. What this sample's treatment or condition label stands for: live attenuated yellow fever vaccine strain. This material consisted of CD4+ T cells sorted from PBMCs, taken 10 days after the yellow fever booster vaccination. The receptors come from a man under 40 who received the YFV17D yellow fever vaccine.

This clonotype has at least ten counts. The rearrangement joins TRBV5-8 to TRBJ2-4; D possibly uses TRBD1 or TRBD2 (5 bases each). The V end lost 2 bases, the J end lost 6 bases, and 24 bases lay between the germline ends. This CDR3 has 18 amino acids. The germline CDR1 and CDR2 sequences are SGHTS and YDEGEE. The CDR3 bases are TGTGCCAGCAGCTTTCGAGGACGGGACGCCGGTCCGAGAAACATTCAGTACTTC. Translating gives CASSFRGRDAGPRNIQYF. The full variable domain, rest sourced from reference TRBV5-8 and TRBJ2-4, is EAGVTQSPTHLIKTRGQQATLRCSPISGHTSVYWYQQALGLGLQFLLWYDEGEERNRGNFPPRFSGRQFPNYSSELNVNALELEDSALYLCASSFRGRDAGPRNIQYFGAGTRLSVL.

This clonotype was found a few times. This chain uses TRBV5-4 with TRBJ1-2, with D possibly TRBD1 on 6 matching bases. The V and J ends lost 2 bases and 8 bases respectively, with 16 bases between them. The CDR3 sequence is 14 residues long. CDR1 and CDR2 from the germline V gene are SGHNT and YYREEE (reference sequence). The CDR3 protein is CASSFTGTVLGYTF. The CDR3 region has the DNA TGTGCCAGCAGCTTTACAGGGACGGTTTTAGGCTACACCTTC.

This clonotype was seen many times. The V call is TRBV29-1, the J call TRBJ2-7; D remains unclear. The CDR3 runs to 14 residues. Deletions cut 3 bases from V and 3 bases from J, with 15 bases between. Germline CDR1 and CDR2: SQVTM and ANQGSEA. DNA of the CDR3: TGCAGCGTTGAGTACGGTTCTGGAAGCTACGAGCAGTACTTC. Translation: CSVEYGSGSYEQYF.

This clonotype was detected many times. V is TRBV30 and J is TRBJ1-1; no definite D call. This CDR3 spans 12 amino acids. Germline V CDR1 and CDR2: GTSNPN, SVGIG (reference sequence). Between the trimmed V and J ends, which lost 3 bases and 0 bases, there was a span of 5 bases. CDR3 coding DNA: TGTGCCTGGAGCCGGGTGAACACTGAAGCTTTCTTT. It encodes CAWSRVNTEAFF.

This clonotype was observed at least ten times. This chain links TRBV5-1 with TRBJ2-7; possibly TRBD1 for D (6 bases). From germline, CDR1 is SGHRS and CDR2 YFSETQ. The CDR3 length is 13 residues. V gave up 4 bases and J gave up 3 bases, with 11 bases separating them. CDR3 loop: CASSPRDNYEQYF. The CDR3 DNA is TGCGCCAGCAGCCCAAGGGACAACTACGAGCAGTACTTC.

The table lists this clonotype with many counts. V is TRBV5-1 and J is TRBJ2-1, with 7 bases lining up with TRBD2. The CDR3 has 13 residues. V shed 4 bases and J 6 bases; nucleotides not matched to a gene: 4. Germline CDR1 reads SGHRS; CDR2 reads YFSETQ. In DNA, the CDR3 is TGCGCCAGCAGCCAAAGCGGGATCAATGAGCAGTTCTTC. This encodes CASSQSGINEQFF.

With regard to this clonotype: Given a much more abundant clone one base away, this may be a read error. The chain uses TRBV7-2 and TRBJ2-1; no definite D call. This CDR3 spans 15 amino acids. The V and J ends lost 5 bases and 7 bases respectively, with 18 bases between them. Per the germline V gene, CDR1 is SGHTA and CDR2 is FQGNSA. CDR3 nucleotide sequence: TGTGCCAGCAGCACTCTTGAGCGAGCAAGTAATGAGCAGTTCTTC. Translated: CASSTLERASNEQFF.

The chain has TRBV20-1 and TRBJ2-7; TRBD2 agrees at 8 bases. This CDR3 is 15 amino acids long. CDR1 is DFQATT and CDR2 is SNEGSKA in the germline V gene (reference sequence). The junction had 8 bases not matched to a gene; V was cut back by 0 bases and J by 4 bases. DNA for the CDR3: TGCAGTGCTAGAGACGCGAAGCGGGGGTGGTACGAGCAGTACTTC. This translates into CSARDAKRGWYEQYF.

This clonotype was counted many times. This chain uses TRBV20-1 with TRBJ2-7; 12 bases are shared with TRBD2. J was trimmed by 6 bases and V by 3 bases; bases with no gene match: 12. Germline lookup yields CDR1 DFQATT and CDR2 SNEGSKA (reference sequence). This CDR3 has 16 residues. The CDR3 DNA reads TGCAGTGCTAGTCCTAGCGGGAGGGTCAGGGGTGGCGAGCAGTACTTC. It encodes CSASPSGRVRGGEQYF.

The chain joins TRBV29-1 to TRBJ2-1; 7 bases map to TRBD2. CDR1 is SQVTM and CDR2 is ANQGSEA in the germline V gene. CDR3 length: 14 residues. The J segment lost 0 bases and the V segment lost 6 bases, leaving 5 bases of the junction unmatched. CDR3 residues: CSVVGGSSYNEQFF. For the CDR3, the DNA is TGCAGCGTCGTGGGAGGGAGCTCCTACAATGAGCAGTTCTTC.

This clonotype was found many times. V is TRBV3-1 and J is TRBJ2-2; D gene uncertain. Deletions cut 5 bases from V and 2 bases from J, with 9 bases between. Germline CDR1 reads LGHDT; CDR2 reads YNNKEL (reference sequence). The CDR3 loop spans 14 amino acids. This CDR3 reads CASSARSNTGELFF. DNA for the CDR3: TGTGCCAGCAGCGCCCGGTCAAACACCGGGGAGCTGTTTTTT.

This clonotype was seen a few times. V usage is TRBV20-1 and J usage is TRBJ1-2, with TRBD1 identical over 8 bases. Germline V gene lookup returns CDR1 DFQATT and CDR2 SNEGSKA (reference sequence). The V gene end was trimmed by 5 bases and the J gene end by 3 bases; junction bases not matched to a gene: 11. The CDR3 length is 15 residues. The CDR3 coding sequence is TGCAGTGCTGGGGGGGCAGGGGGCGCGGACTATGGCTACACCTTC. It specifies CSAGGAGGADYGYTF.

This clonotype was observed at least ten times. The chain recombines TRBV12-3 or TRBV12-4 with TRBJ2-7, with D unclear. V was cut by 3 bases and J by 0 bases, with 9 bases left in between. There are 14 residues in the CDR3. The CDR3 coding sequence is TGTGCCAGCAGTTTCCCGGGCCACTCCTACGAGCAGTACTTC. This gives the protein CASSFPGHSYEQYF.

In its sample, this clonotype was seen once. The CDR3 region is CASSPLRAETQYF. Written as DNA, the CDR3 is TGTGCCAGCAGTCCCTTGAGGGCAGAGACCCAGTACTTC. This chain uses TRBV27 with TRBJ2-5; D is perhaps TRBD2 (5 bases). The CDR3 is made up of 13 amino acids. V was cut by 5 bases and J by 4 bases, with 11 bases left in between. Germline values: CDR1 MNHEY, CDR2 SMNVEV (reference sequence).

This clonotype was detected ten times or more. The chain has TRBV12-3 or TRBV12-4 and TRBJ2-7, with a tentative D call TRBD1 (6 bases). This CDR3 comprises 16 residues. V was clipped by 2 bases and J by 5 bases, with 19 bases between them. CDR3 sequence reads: CASSLLGMTGNNEQYF. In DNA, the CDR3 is TGTGCCAGCAGTTTATTAGGTATGACAGGTAATAACGAGCAGTACTTC.